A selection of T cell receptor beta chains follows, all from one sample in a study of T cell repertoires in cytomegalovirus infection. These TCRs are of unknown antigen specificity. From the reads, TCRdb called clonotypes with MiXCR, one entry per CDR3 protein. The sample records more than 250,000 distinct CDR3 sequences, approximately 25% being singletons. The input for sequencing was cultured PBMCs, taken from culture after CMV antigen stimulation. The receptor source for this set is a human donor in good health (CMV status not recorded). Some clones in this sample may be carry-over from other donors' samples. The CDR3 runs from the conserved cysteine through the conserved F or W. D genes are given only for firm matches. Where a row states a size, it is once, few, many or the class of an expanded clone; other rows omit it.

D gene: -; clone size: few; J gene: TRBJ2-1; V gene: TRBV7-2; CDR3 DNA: TGTGCCAGCACCCCGGATGGGTTCTACAATGAGCAGTTCTTC; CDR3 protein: CASTPDGFYNEQFF
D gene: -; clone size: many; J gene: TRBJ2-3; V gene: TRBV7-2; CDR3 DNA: TGTGCCAGCAGCCAAACCGGGACGTATACAGATACGCAGTATTTT; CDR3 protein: CASSQTGTYTDTQYF
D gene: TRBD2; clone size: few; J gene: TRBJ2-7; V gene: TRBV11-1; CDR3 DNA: TGTGCCAGCAGCTTAGCCGCGGGAGTAACCGACGAGCAGTACTTC; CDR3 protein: CASSLAAGVTDEQYF
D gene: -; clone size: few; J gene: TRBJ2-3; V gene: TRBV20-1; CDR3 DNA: TGCAGTGCCGATACAGCCGCTAGCACAGATACGCAGTATTTT; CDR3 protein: CSADTAASTDTQYF
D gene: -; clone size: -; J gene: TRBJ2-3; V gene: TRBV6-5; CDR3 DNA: TGTGCCAGCAGTTACTCGACGTTCTCGGACTTCACAGATACGCAGTATTTT; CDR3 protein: CASSYSTFSDFTDTQYF
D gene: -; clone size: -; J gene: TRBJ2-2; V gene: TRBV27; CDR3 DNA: TGTGCCAGCAGTTTAGGGAGTTTTGGGGAGCTGTTTTTT; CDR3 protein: CASSLGSFGELFF
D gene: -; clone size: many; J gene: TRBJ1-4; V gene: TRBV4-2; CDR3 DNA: TGTGCCAGCAGCCGACACCAGGGGTCTGAGGAAAAACTGTTTTTT; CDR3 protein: CASSRHQGSEEKLFF
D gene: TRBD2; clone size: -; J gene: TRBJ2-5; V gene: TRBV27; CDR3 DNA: TGTGCCAGCAGTCCCTCCCATCTAGCGGGAGGGGGGACCCAGTACTTC; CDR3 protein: CASSPSHLAGGGTQYF
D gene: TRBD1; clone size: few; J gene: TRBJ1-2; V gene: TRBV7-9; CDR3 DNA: TGTGCCAGCAGCTTTGGACAGGATGGCTACACCTTC; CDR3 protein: CASSFGQDGYTF
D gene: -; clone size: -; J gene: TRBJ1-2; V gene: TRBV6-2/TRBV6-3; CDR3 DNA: TGTGCCAGCAGTTTTGGATCGACCAACTATGGCTACACCTTC; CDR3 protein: CASSFGSTNYGYTF
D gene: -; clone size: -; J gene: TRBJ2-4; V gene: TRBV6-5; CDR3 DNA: TGTGCCAGCAGTTACTCGATTGGGGGTATAGGATACATTCAGTACTTC; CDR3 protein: CASSYSIGGIGYIQYF
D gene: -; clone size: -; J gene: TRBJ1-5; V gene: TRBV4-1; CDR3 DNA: TGCGCCAGCAGCCAACTGGGGTTGGCGAATCAGCCCCAGCATTTT; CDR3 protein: CASSQLGLANQPQHF
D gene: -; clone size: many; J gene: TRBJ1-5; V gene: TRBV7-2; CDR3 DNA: TGTGCCAGCAGCTTAGAGGGGACTCAGCCCCAGCATTTT; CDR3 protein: CASSLEGTQPQHF
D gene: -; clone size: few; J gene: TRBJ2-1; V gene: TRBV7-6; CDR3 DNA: TGTGCTAGCAGCTTTACCCCGGACAGCTACAATGAGCAGTTCTTC; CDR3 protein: CASSFTPDSYNEQFF
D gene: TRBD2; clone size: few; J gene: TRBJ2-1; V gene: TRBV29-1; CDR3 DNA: TGCAGCGTTGAGCATCGACGGCTAGCGGTCTATGAGCAGTTCTTC; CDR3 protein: CSVEHRRLAVYEQFF
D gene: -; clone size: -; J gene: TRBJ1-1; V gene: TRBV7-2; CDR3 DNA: TGTGCCAGCAGCTTAATTCAGGGGCCGACCGAAGCTTTCTTT; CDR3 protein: CASSLIQGPTEAFF
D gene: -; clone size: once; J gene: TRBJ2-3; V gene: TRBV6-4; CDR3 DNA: TGTGCCAGCAGTGAGCAGGCTGGCACAGATACGCAGTATTTT; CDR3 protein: CASSEQAGTDTQYF
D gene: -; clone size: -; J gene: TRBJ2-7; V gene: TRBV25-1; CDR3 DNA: TGTGCCAGCAGTGAAAGGCTGAGATACAGACCTCTATACGAGCAGTACTTC; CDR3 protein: CASSERLRYRPLYEQYF
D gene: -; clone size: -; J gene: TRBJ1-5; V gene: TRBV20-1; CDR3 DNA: TGCAGTGCTAGAGCCAGTATGGATCAGCCCCAGCATTTT; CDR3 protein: CSARASMDQPQHF
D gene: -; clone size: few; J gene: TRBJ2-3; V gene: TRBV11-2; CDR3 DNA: TGTGCCAGCAGCTTAGGTACCCGACCATTAGATACGCAGTATTTT; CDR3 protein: CASSLGTRPLDTQYF
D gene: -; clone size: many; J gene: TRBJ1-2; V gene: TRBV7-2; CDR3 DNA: TGTGCCAGCAGCTTAAGGGGGGACCGGATCGGTGGCTACACCTTC; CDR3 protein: CASSLRGDRIGGYTF
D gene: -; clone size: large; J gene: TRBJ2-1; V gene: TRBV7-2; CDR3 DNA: TGTGCCAGCAGCCGGGACTTCTCTTACAATGAGCAGTTCTTC; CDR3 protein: CASSRDFSYNEQFF
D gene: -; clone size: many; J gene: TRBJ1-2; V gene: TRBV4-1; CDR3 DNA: TGCGCCAGCAGCCAAGAGTTGAGGGTCCAGACGCTGCGCTACACCTTC; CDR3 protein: CASSQELRVQTLRYTF
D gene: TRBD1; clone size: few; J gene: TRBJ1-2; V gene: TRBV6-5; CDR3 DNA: TGTGCCAGCAGTTACTCGATAATGGCAGGGGGAGGCTACACCTTC; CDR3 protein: CASSYSIMAGGGYTF
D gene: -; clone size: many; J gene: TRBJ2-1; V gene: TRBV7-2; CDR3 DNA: TGTGCCAGCAGCTTATTTCCCCGTTCTAGCTCCTACAATGAGCAGTTCTTC; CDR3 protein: CASSLFPRSSSYNEQFF
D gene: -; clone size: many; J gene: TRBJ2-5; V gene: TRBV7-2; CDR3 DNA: TGTGCCAGCAGCTTCTACACTGTCGCTGAGACCCAGTACTTC; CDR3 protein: CASSFYTVAETQYF
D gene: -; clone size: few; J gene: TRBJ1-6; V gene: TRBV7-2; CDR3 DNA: TGTGCCAGCAGCGGCGGACAGTATAATTCACCCCTCCACTTT; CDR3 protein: CASSGGQYNSPLHF
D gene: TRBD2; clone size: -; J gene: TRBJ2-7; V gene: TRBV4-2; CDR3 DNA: TGTGCCAGCAGCCAAGATCAACTAACGGGAGGGAGCTCCTACGAGCAGTACTTC; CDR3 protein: CASSQDQLTGGSSYEQYF
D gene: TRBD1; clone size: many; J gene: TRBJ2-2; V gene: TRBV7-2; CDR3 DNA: TGTGCCAGCAGCTTATCCAATCGACAGGGGTCGGCCGGGGAGCTGTTTTTT; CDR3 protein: CASSLSNRQGSAGELFF
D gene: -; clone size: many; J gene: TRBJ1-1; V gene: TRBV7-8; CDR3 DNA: TGTGCCAGCAGCTTAAACAGGGCGAACACTGAAGCTTTCTTT; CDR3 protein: CASSLNRANTEAFF
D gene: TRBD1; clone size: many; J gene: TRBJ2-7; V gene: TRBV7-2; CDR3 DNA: TGTGCCAGCAGTCTACGGGGACAGGGGTCCGAGCAGTACTTC; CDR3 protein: CASSLRGQGSEQYF
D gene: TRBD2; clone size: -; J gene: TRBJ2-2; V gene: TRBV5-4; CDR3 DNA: TGTGCCAGCAGCCCTCAGTTGGCTAGCGGGCACACCGGGGAGCTGTTTTTT; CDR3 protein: CASSPQLASGHTGELFF
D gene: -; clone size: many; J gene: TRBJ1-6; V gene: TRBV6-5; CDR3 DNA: TGTGCCAGCAGTTACTCGAACGGCCCTGTGGATTCACCCCTCCACTTT; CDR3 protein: CASSYSNGPVDSPLHF
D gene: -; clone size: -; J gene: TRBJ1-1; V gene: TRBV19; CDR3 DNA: TGTGCCAGTATTCACGGACAGAACACTGAAGCTTTCTTT; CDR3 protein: CASIHGQNTEAFF
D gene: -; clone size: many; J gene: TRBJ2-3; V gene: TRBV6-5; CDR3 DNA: TGTGCCAGCAGTTACTCCTGGAGCCCCACAGATACGCAGTATTTT; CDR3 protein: CASSYSWSPTDTQYF
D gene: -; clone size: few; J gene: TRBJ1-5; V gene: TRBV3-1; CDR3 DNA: TGTGCCAGCAGCCAAGGGTCAGGGTCACGGTATCAGCCCCAGCATTTT; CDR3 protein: CASSQGSGSRYQPQHF
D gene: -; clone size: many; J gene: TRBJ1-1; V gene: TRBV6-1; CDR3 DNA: TGTGCCAGCAGGGGGTCGGGGGCACAGGAAGCTTTCTTT; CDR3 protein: CASRGSGAQEAFF
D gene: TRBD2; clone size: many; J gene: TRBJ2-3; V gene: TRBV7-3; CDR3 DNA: TGTGCCAGCAGCTTAGAGGGGGGACTAGCCCCAGATACGCAGTATTTT; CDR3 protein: CASSLEGGLAPDTQYF